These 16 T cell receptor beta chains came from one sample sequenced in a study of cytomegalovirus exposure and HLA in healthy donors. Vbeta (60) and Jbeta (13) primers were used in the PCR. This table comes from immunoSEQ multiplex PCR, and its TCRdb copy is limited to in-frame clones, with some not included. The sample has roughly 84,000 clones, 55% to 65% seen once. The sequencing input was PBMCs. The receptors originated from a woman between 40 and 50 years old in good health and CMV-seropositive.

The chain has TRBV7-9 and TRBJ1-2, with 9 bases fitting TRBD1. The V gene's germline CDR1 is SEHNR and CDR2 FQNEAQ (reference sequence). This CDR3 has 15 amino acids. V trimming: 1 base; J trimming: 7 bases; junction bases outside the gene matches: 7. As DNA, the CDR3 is TGTGCCAGCAGCTTAGGGACAGGGGCCGGGTTTGGCTACACCTTC. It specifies CASSLGTGAGFGYTF.

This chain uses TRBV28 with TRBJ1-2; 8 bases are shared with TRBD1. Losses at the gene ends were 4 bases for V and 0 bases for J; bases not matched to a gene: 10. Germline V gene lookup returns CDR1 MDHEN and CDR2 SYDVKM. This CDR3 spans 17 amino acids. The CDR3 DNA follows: TGTGCCAGCAGTTGGACACAGGGGGGCAGTTCTAACTATGGCTACACCTTC. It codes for CASSWTQGGSSNYGYTF.

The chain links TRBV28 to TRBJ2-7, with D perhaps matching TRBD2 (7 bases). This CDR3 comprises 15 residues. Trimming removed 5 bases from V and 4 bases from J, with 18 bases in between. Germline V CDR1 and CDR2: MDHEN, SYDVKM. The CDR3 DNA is TGTGCCAGCAGTGTTGGCGGGGGCGAACGTTACGAGCAGTACTTC. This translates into CASSVGGGERYEQYF.

CDR3 coding DNA: TGTGCCAGCAGTCAGACAGGAAAGAACACTGAAGCTTTCTTT. It specifies CASSQTGKNTEAFF. The chain uses TRBV6-1 and TRBJ1-1; possibly TRBD1 for D (6 bases). Trimming shortened V by 5 bases and J by 1 base, and 11 bases separated the two germline ends. The CDR3 length is 14 residues. Looked up from germline, CDR1 is MNHNS and CDR2 is SASEGT.

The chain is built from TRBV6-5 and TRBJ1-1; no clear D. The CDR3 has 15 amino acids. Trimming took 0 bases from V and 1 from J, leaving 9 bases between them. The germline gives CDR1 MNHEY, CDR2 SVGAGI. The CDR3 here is CASSYSGGRNTEAFF. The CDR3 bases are TGTGCCAGCAGTTACTCGGGAGGGCGGAACACTGAAGCTTTCTTT.

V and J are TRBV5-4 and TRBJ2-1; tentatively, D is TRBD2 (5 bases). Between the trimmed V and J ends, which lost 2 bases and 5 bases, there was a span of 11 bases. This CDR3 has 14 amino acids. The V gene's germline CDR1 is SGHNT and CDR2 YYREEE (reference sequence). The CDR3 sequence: CASSFYGLDNEQFF. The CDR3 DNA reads TGTGCCAGCAGCTTTTACGGACTGGACAATGAGCAGTTCTTC.

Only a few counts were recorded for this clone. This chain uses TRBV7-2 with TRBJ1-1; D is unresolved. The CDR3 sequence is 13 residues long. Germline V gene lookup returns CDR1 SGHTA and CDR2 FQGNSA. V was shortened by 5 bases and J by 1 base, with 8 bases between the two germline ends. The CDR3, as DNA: TGTGCCAGCAGCCCCCAGTCGAACACTGAAGCTTTCTTT. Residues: CASSPQSNTEAFF. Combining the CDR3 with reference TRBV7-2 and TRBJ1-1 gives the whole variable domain GAGVSQSPSNKVTEKGKDVELRCDPISGHTALYWYRQSLGQGLEFLIYFQGNSAPDKSGLPSDRFSAERTGGSVSTLTIQRTQQEDSAVYLCASSPQSNTEAFFGQGTRLTVV.

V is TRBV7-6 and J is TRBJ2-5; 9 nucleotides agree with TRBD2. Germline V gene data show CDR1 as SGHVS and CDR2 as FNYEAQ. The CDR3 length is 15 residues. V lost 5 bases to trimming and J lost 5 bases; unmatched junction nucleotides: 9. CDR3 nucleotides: TGTGCCAGCAGCGCACTAGCGGGCCCCCAGGAGACCCAGTACTTC. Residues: CASSALAGPQETQYF. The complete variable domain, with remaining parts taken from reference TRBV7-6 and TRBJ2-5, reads GAGVSQSPRYKVTKRGQDVALRCDPISGHVSLYWYRQALGQGPEFLTYFNYEAQQDKSGLPNDRFSAERPEGSISTLTIQRTEQRDSAMYRCASSALAGPQETQYFGPGTRLLVL.

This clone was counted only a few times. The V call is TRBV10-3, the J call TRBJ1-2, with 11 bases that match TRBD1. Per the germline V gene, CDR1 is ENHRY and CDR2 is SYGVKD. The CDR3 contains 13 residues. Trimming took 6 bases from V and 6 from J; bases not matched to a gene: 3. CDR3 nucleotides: TGTGCCATCAGAGGACAGGGGGCGAATGGCTACACCTTC. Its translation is CAIRGQGANGYTF.

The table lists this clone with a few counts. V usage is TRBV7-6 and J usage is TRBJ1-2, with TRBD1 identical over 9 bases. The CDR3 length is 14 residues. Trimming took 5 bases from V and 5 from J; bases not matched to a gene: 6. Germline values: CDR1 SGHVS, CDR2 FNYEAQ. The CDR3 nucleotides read TGTGCCAGCAGCCAGACAGGGGGGCATTATGGCTACACCTTC. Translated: CASSQTGGHYGYTF.

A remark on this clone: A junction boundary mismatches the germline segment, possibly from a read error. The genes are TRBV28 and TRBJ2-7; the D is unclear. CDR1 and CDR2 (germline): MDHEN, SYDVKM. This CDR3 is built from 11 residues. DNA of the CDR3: TGTGCCAGCCGCGGTTCCTCCGAGCAGTACTTC. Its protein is CASRGSSEQYF.

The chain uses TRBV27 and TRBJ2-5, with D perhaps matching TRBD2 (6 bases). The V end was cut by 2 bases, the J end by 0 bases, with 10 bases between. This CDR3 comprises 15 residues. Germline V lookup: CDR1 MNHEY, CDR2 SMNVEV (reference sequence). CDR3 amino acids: CASSLMGTDQETQYF. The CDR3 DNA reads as TGTGCCAGCAGTTTAATGGGGACTGACCAAGAGACCCAGTACTTC.

CDR3 DNA sequence: TGTGCCAGCAACCTTGGCGGGACCCAAGAGACCCAGTACTTC. It encodes CASNLGGTQETQYF. The chain has TRBV7-9 and TRBJ2-5; maybe TRBD2 (6 bases). This CDR3 is 14 amino acids long. V dropped 7 bases and J dropped 1 base, with 13 bases sitting between them. CDR1 and CDR2 (germline): SEHNR, FQNEAQ (reference sequence).

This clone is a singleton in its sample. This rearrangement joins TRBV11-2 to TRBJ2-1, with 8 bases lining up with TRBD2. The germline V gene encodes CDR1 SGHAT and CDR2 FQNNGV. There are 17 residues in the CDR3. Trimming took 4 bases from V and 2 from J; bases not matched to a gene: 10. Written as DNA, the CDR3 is TGTGCCAGCAGCTCCAAACGGACTAGCTCAACCTACAATGAGCAGTTCTTC. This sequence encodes CASSSKRTSSTYNEQFF. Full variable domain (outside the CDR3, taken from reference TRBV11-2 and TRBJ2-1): EAGVAQSPRYKIIEKRQSVAFWCNPISGHATLYWYQQILGQGPKLLIQFQNNGVVDDSQLPKDRFSAERLKGVDSTLKIQPAKLEDSAVYLCASSSKRTSSTYNEQFFGPGTRLTVL.

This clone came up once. CDR3: CASSFRTSEQYF. The CDR3 region has the DNA TGTGCCAGCAGTTTTAGGACATCTGAGCAGTACTTC. The rearrangement joins TRBV28 to TRBJ2-7; D may be TRBD1 (5 bases). There are 12 residues in the CDR3. Germline assignment: CDR1 MDHEN and CDR2 SYDVKM. Trimming removed 3 bases at V and 7 bases at J, with 10 bases between. The whole variable domain, remainder taken from reference TRBV28 and TRBJ2-7, is DVKVTQSSRYLVKRTGEKVFLECVQDMDHENMFWYRQDPGLGLRLIYFSYDVKMKEKGDIPEGYSVSREKKERFSLILESASTNQTSMYLCASSFRTSEQYFGPGTRLTVT.

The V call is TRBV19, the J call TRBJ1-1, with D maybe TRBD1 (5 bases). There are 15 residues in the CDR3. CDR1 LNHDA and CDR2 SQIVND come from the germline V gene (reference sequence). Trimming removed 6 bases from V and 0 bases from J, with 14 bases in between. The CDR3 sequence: CASSLGGTVNTEAFF. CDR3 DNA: TGTGCCAGTAGCCTTGGGGGGACTGTGAACACTGAAGCTTTCTTT.